This T cell receptor (beta chain) comes out of a study of T cells in Graves' hyperthyroidism and ophthalmopathy. This clonotype was picked up many times. Trimming cost V 1 base and J 6 bases; bases outside gene matches: 8. Germline CDR1 is LNHDA and CDR2 is SQIVND (reference sequence). The CDR3 is 16 residues long. Template material for amplifying TCR beta CDR3 regions consisted of RNA transcripts. Initially, a first-round RT-PCR of the TCR CDR3 employed the HTBI primer set. TCRdb ran MiXCR on the multiplex PCR reads and lists one entry per CDR3 protein. The sample holds over 700,000 distinct CDR3 sequences; 38% are singletons and the top ten take over 8%.

The material sequenced was blood. The receptor was isolated from a man between 18 and 29 years old with Graves' hyperthyroidism. This sequence joins TRBV19 and TRBJ1-5; TRBD1 aligns across 8 bases. The CDR3 nucleotides read TGTGCCAGTAGTATAGGCCGACAGGGGTTGGGTCAGCCCCAGCATTTT. Protein product: CASSIGRQGLGQPQHF.